The next 26 T cell receptor beta chains were all read from a single sample in a study of cytomegalovirus exposure and HLA in healthy donors. Both 60 Vbeta primers and 13 Jbeta primers went into the PCR. Sequencing used immunoSEQ multiplex PCR; TCRdb keeps in-frame clones, though not all of them. The sample yields around 150,000 clones, about three quarters seen once. What was sequenced was PBMCs. Every receptor here comes from a woman aged 40 to 50 in good health and CMV-seropositive.

The V gene is TRBV7-6, the J gene TRBJ2-1; tentative D call: TRBD2 (6 bases). Trimming cost V 5 bases and J 7 bases, with 12 bases left between them. CDR1 SGHVS and CDR2 FNYEAQ come from the germline V gene. The CDR3 extends over 13 amino acids. This CDR3 reads CASSLGLANEQFF. DNA of the CDR3: TGTGCCAGCAGCCTGGGGCTAGCGAATGAGCAGTTCTTC.

This clone was counted between two and nine times. The chain joins TRBV19 to TRBJ2-7, with 10 bases matching TRBD1. Germline CDR1 is LNHDA and CDR2 is SQIVND (reference sequence). The CDR3 is 13 amino acids. V shed 4 bases, J shed 5 bases, and the junction held 2 bases outside the gene matches. This chain's CDR3 is CASSTDRGNEQYF. In nucleotides, the CDR3 is TGTGCCAGTAGTACGGACAGGGGGAACGAGCAGTACTTC. The full variable domain, with the rest looked up from reference TRBV19 and TRBJ2-7, is DGGITQSPKYLFRKEGQNVTLSCEQNLNHDAMYWYRQDPGQGLRLIYYSQIVNDFQKGDIAEGYSVSREKKESFPLTVTSAQKNPTAFYLCASSTDRGNEQYFGPGTRLTVT.

This clone turned up a few times. The chain combines TRBV6-5 with TRBJ2-3; the D gene is possibly TRBD1 (6 bases). Germline V gives CDR1 MNHEY, CDR2 SVGAGI. There are 14 residues in the CDR3. With 0 bases removed from V and 5 bases from J, the gap between germline ends came to 9 bases. The CDR3 region is CASSYSQGGDTQYF. The CDR3 bases are TGTGCCAGCAGTTACTCACAGGGTGGAGATACGCAGTATTTT.

This chain uses TRBV4-1 with TRBJ2-6; no reliable D call. The CDR3 consists of 16 residues. Germline lookup yields CDR1 MGHRA and CDR2 YSYEKL. V was shortened by 0 bases and J by 2 bases, with 8 bases between the two germline ends. The CDR3 DNA is TGCGCCAGCAGCCAAGACCGCCGGGCTGGGGCCAACGTCCTGACTTTC. Translating it yields CASSQDRRAGANVLTF.

V is TRBV14 and J is TRBJ2-3; D ambiguous. The germline V gene has CDR1 SGHDN and CDR2 FVKESK. V lost 4 bases, J lost 2 bases, and 16 bases lay in between. The CDR3 runs 16 residues. CDR3 sequence (DNA): TGTGCCAGCAGCCCCACGCGGCTTCCCAACACAGATACGCAGTATTTT. This sequence encodes CASSPTRLPNTDTQYF.

This clone was seen a handful of times. The chain is built from TRBV12-5 and TRBJ1-2, with TRBD1 matching over 8 bases. The CDR3 consists of 14 residues. The germline V gene encodes CDR1 LGHNT and CDR2 FRNRAP. The junction had 11 bases not matched to a gene; V was cut back by 6 bases and J by 8 bases. CDR3 amino acids: CASGRGDRGGGYTF. CDR3 coding DNA: TGTGCTAGTGGCCGAGGAGACAGGGGTGGAGGCTACACCTTC.

V is TRBV18 and J is TRBJ2-1, with TRBD2 matching 10 bases. The J segment lost 9 bases and the V segment lost 3 bases, leaving 11 bases of the junction unmatched. CDR3 length: 16 amino acids. The germline CDR1 and CDR2 sequences are KGHSH and LQKENI. CDR3 bases: TGTGCCAGCTCACCGGATGTAGCGGGGGGCTCCGGTGAGCAGTTCTTC. It is translated as CASSPDVAGGSGEQFF.

The chain is built from TRBV29-1 and TRBJ1-1; perhaps TRBD1 as D (6 bases). Germline CDR1 reads SQVTM; CDR2 reads ANQGSEA. CDR3 length: 13 residues. V was pared by 6 bases and J by 0 bases, with 11 bases between. As DNA, the CDR3 is TGCAGCGTCGGACAGAGCATGAACACTGAAGCTTTCTTT. Its translation: CSVGQSMNTEAFF. Full variable domain (rest looked up from reference TRBV29-1 and TRBJ1-1): SAVISQKPSRDICQRGTSLTIQCQVDSQVTMMFWYRQQPGQSLTLIATANQGSEATYESGFVIDKFPISRPNLTFSTLTVSNMSPEDSSIYLCSVGQSMNTEAFFGQGTRLTVV.

V is TRBV2 and J is TRBJ1-3; D gene ambiguous. The CDR3 totals 15 residues. V was trimmed by 3 bases and J by 0 bases, leaving 9 bases between them. Germline V gene data show CDR1 as SNHLY and CDR2 as FYNNEI. The CDR3 region is CASSERVDSGNTIYF. The DNA of the CDR3 is TGTGCCAGCAGTGAGCGGGTGGACTCTGGAAACACCATATATTTT.

The chain joins TRBV7-9 to TRBJ2-5; D uncertain. V was pared by 4 bases and J by 5 bases, with 8 bases between. The CDR3 totals 12 residues. CDR1 SEHNR and CDR2 FQNEAQ come from the germline V gene (reference sequence). Here the CDR3 reads CASSSFEETQYF. The CDR3 DNA follows: TGTGCCAGCAGCTCTTTTGAGGAGACCCAGTACTTC.

This sequence joins TRBV7-6 and TRBJ2-5; 10 bases are a match to TRBD2. Germline assignment: CDR1 SGHVS and CDR2 FNYEAQ. V trimming: 7 bases; J trimming: 4 bases; junction bases outside the gene matches: 9. The CDR3 length is 15 residues. CDR3 region: CASTEGLAGAETQYF. The DNA of the CDR3 is TGTGCCAGCACGGAAGGGCTAGCGGGGGCAGAGACCCAGTACTTC. Full variable domain (missing parts from reference TRBV7-6 and TRBJ2-5): GAGVSQSPRYKVTKRGQDVALRCDPISGHVSLYWYRQALGQGPEFLTYFNYEAQQDKSGLPNDRFSAERPEGSISTLTIQRTEQRDSAMYRCASTEGLAGAETQYFGPGTRLLVL.

The chain links TRBV5-1 to TRBJ2-1; TRBD2 matches 8 bases. The J segment lost 7 bases and the V segment lost 4 bases, leaving 10 bases of the junction unmatched. Germline V gene sequence: CDR1 SGHRS, CDR2 YFSETQ. The CDR3 has 15 residues. This CDR3 is CASSPDTGGKNEQFF. The CDR3 coding sequence is TGCGCCAGCAGCCCGGACACGGGAGGGAAGAATGAGCAGTTCTTC.

The CDR3, as DNA: TGTGCCAGCAGACAGGGGAACTCCTACGAGCAGTACTTC. It codes for CASRQGNSYEQYF. The chain couples TRBV6-6 to TRBJ2-7, with TRBD1 identical over 7 bases. The CDR3 covers 13 residues. Germline trimming cut 6 bases from V and 0 bases from J; bases unmatched to any gene: 2. The germline CDR1 and CDR2 sequences are MNHNY and SVGAGI (reference sequence).

V and J are TRBV5-1 and TRBJ2-3; D is perhaps TRBD1 (6 bases). The CDR3 is 14 amino acids. Trimming took off 0 bases at V and 1 base at J, with 6 bases between the two ends. Per the germline V gene, CDR1 is SGHRS and CDR2 is YFSETQ. CDR3 region: CASSLGGRTDTQYF. CDR3 bases: TGCGCCAGCAGCTTGGGGGGGCGCACAGATACGCAGTATTTT.

The chain is built from TRBV6-1 and TRBJ2-7; TRBD1 matches at 9 bases. V shed 11 bases and J 3 bases; nucleotides not matched to a gene: 5. The germline CDR1 and CDR2 sequences are MNHNS and SASEGT. The CDR3 totals 12 residues. CDR3 sequence reads: CAGGQGGYEQYF. CDR3 nucleotide sequence: TGTGCCGGGGGACAGGGTGGCTACGAGCAGTACTTC.

The sample holds a few counts of this clone. The rearrangement joins TRBV28 to TRBJ1-2; possibly TRBD1 for D (6 bases). CDR1 and CDR2 (germline): MDHEN, SYDVKM. The V end was cut by 2 bases, the J end by 0 bases, with 10 bases between. The CDR3 length is 15 residues. The DNA of the CDR3 is TGTGCCAGCAGTTTAACGACAGGCCCTAACTATGGCTACACCTTC. It codes for CASSLTTGPNYGYTF.

This clone was found once. This chain connects TRBV9 to TRBJ2-7; TRBD1 agrees at 10 bases. CDR1 and CDR2 from the germline V gene are SGDLS and YYNGEE. The junction had 4 bases not matched to a gene; V was cut back by 4 bases and J by 6 bases. There are 13 residues in the CDR3. The CDR3 nucleotides read TGTGCCAGCAGCCCAGACAGGGGGCGCGAGCAGTACTTC. Translation gives CASSPDRGREQYF.

The chain has TRBV7-2 and TRBJ2-1; 7 nucleotides match TRBD2. The CDR3 is 16 amino acids. Germline V gene data show CDR1 as SGHTA and CDR2 as FQGNSA. The junction had 11 bases not matched to a gene; V was cut back by 5 bases and J by 4 bases. The CDR3 sequence: CASSPGSSGVYNEQFF. As DNA, the CDR3 is TGTGCCAGCAGCCCGGGTTCCAGCGGGGTATACAATGAGCAGTTCTTC.

The chain recombines TRBV5-6 with TRBJ1-6; 7 bases fit TRBD1. The CDR3 is made up of 18 amino acids. With 0 bases clipped from V and 2 bases from J, the junction kept 8 bases outside the gene matches. Germline-derived CDR1 and CDR2 are SGHDT and YYEEEE. DNA for the CDR3: TGTGCCAGCAGCTTGGGGACACAGGGGACCGCCTATAATTCACCCCTCCACTTT. Protein product: CASSLGTQGTAYNSPLHF. The entire variable domain, with the rest obtained from reference TRBV5-6 and TRBJ1-6, is as follows: DAGVTQSPTHLIKTRGQQVTLRCSPKSGHDTVSWYQQALGQGPQFIFQYYEEEERQRGNFPDRFSGHQFPNYSSELNVNALLLGDSALYLCASSLGTQGTAYNSPLHFGNGTRLTVT.

Points on this clone: A read error is likely, as this CDR3 ends without the conserved phenylalanine or tryptophan. The V call is TRBV5-6, the J call TRBJ2-7; unclear D gene. The CDR3 has 16 residues. CDR1 SGHDT and CDR2 YYEEEE come from the germline V gene. V was trimmed by 2 bases and J by 4 bases, leaving 19 bases between them. Written as DNA, the CDR3 is TGTGCCAGCAGCTTTTCCGGGTCTCCGGTGTTATACGAGCAGTACCTC. Its protein is CASSFSGSPVLYEQYL.

The rearrangement joins TRBV7-2 to TRBJ2-3, with 8 bases identical to TRBD1. The V gene end was trimmed by 2 bases and the J gene end by 2 bases; junction bases not matched to a gene: 9. The V gene's germline CDR1 is SGHTA and CDR2 FQGNSA. The CDR3 runs to 17 residues. DNA for the CDR3: TGTGCCAGCAGCTTACTCCCAGGGGGCGCGTCCACAGATACGCAGTATTTT. Its translation: CASSLLPGGASTDTQYF.

The rearrangement links TRBV28 to TRBJ1-4, with 7 bases lining up with TRBD1. The CDR3 contains 14 residues. The trim removed 6 bases at V and 6 bases at J, leaving 7 bases unmatched. In germline, CDR1 is MDHEN, CDR2 SYDVKM. Written as DNA, the CDR3 is TGTGCCAGCAGGGCAGGGGGTCCTGATGAAAAACTGTTTTTT. Protein: CASRAGGPDEKLFF.

This sequence joins TRBV30 and TRBJ2-5; D unclear. Near its end, the DNA agrees better with TRBJ2-7, so the J call may be wrong. CDR3 length: 12 amino acids. Germline CDR1 is GTSNPN and CDR2 is SVGIG (reference sequence). The CDR3 protein is CAWTVGTYEQYF. Written as DNA, the CDR3 is TGTGCCTGGACGGTGGGCACCTACGAGCAGTACTTC.

This clone came up once. This sequence joins TRBV6-1 and TRBJ1-1, with D tentatively TRBD1 (6 bases). Germline CDR1 reads MNHNS; CDR2 reads SASEGT. Trimming pared 5 bases from V and 4 bases from J, leaving 11 bases between. This CDR3 is 13 amino acids long. CDR3 nucleotides: TGTGCCAGCAGTTATGACAGGCCCACTGAAGCTTTCTTT. This encodes CASSYDRPTEAFF.

CDR3 bases: TGTGCCAGTAGTATAGATGGCAGTAGCAATCAGCCCCAGCATTTT. Translating gives CASSIDGSSNQPQHF. The V call is TRBV19, the J call TRBJ1-5; D is ambiguous. This CDR3 spans 15 amino acids. V was pared by 0 bases and J by 0 bases, with 6 bases between. The V gene's germline CDR1 is LNHDA and CDR2 SQIVND (reference sequence).

The CDR3 DNA is TGTGCCAGCAGCTTTCCTCAGGGCGGGGGAAATAACAATGAGCAGTTCTTC. Translating it yields CASSFPQGGGNNNEQFF. V is TRBV7-9 and J is TRBJ2-1; 7 nucleotides align to TRBD2. Germline CDR1 and CDR2: SEHNR and FQNEAQ (reference sequence). The CDR3 is 17 residues long. Germline trimming cut 3 bases from V and 5 bases from J; bases unmatched to any gene: 13. Based on the CDR3 plus reference TRBV7-9 and TRBJ2-1, the full variable domain is DTGVSQNPRHKITKRGQNVTFRCDPISEHNRLYWYRQTLGQGPEFLTYFQNEAQLEKSRLLSDRFSAERPKGSFSTLEIQRTEQGDSAMYLCASSFPQGGGNNNEQFFGPGTRLTVL.